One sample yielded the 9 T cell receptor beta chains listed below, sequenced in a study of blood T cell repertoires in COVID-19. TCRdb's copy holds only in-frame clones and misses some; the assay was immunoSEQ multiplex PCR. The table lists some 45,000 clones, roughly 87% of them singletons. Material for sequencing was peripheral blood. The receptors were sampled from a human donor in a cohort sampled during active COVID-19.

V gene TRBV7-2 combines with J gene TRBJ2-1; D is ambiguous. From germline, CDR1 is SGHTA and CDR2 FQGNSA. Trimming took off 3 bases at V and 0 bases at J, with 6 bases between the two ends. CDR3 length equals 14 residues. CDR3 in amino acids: CASSFDSSYNEQFF. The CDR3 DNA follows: TGTGCCAGCAGCTTCGATAGCTCCTACAATGAGCAGTTCTTC.

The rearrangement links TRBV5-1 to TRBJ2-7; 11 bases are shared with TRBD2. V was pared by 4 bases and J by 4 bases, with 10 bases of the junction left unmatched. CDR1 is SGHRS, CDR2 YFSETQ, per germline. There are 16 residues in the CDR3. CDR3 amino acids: CASSARPGTSGYEQYF. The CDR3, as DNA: TGCGCCAGCAGCGCTAGGCCCGGGACTAGCGGATACGAGCAGTACTTC.

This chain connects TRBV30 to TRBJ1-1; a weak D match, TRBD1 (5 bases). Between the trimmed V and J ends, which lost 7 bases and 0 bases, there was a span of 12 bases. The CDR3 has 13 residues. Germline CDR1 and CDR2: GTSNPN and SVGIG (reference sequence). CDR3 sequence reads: CASETALNTEAFF. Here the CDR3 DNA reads TGTGCCTCGGAGACAGCCTTGAACACTGAAGCTTTCTTT.

CDR3 amino acids: CAISLAGGRNEQFF. In nucleotides, the CDR3 is TGTGCCATCAGTCTCGCGGGAGGGCGCAATGAGCAGTTCTTC. The chain recombines TRBV10-3 with TRBJ2-1, with TRBD2 matching 9 bases. Germline loops: CDR1 ENHRY, CDR2 SYGVKD. This CDR3 region has 14 residues. V was clipped by 5 bases and J by 6 bases; unmatched bases: 5.

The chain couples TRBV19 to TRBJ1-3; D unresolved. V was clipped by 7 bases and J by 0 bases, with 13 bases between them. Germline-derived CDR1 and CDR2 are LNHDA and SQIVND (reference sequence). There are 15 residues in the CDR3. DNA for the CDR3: TGTGCCAGTACCCCAGGCAGCTACTCTGGAAACACCATATATTTT. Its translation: CASTPGSYSGNTIYF.

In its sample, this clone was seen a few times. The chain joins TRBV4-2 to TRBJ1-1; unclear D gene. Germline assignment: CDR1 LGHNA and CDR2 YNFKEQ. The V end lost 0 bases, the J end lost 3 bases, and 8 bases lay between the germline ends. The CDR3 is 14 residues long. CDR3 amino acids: CASSQDRDDTEAFF. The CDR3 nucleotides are TGTGCCAGCAGCCAAGATCGGGATGACACTGAAGCTTTCTTT.

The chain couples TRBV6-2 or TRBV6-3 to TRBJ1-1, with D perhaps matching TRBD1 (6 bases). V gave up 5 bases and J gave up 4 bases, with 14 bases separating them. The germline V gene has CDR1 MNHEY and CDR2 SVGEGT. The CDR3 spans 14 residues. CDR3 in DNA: TGTGCCAGCAGTCCCCCAGGGGTTACCACTGAAGCTTTCTTT. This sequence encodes CASSPPGVTTEAFF.

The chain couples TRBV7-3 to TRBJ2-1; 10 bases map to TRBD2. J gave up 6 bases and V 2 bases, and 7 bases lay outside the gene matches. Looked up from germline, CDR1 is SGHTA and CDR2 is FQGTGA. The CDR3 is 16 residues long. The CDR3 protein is CASSLLSSGRANEQFF. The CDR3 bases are TGTGCCAGCAGCTTATTATCTAGCGGGAGAGCCAATGAGCAGTTCTTC.

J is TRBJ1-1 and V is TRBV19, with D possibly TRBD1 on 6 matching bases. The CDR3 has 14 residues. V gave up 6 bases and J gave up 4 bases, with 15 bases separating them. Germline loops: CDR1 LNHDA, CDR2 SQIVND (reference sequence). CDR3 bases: TGTGCCAGTAGCAAACAGGGCTTAGGCACTGAAGCTTTCTTT. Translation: CASSKQGLGTEAFF.